The 3 T cell receptor beta chains presented below share a single source sample, sequenced in a study of blood T cell repertoires in COVID-19. Some clones are missing from TCRdb's copy, which holds only in-frame ones; the method was immunoSEQ multiplex PCR. The table records about 110,000 clones, just over 75% of them present only once. The sample consisted of peripheral blood. The receptors here all came from a woman over 75 with acute or convalescent COVID-19.

This clone was detected only a few times. This rearrangement joins TRBV5-5 to TRBJ1-1, with 8 bases fitting TRBD1. This CDR3 comprises 14 residues. Germline CDR1 is SGHKS and CDR2 is YYEKEE (reference sequence). V lost 4 bases and J lost 10; bases outside the gene matches: 12. The CDR3 coding sequence is TGTGCCAGCAGCCCCCGGACAGGGATTCTTGGAGCTTTCTTT. Its protein is CASSPRTGILGAFF.

The chain recombines TRBV6-6 with TRBJ1-3; D is uncertain. With 9 bases removed from V and 4 bases from J, the gap between germline ends came to 16 bases. CDR1 MNHNY and CDR2 SVGAGI come from the germline V gene (reference sequence). The CDR3 contains 14 residues. As DNA, the CDR3 is TGTGCCAGTAGTGACTGGACTTCCGGAAACACCATATATTTT. Its translation is CASSDWTSGNTIYF.

The rearrangement joins TRBV7-6 to TRBJ1-3; TRBD1 aligns across 7 bases. The CDR3 is made up of 15 amino acids. The J segment lost 2 bases and the V segment lost 5 bases, leaving 6 bases of the junction unmatched. Germline V lookup: CDR1 SGHVS, CDR2 FNYEAQ. CDR3 nucleotides: TGTGCCAGCAGCACTATGACAGGGACTGGAAACACCATATATTTT. Translating gives CASSTMTGTGNTIYF.